Below, one TCR beta chain is given with its context. Its antigen is unidentified. This specimen comes from a study of graft-versus-host responses after intestinal transplantation. The ends were cut back, 3 bases at V and 6 bases at J, with 21 bases in the middle. The CDR3 extends over 17 amino acids. The V gene's germline CDR1 is SEHNR and CDR2 FQNEAQ (reference sequence). Only in-frame clones appear in the TCRdb table, and some are missing; sequencing was by immunoSEQ multiplex PCR. The sample shows approximately 130,000 clones, around nine tenths of them seen only once. This chain links TRBV7-9 with TRBJ2-1; D perhaps matches TRBD2 (6 bases). The sample here was unstimulated CD4+ T cells sorted from spleen or lymph node cells, taken before intestinal transplant. The source is a human donor who received an intestinal transplant. Written as DNA, the CDR3 is TGTGCCAGCAGCTTCGAAGGGACTTCTACCCGACGCAATGAGCAGTTCTTC. Its protein product is CASSFEGTSTRRNEQFF.